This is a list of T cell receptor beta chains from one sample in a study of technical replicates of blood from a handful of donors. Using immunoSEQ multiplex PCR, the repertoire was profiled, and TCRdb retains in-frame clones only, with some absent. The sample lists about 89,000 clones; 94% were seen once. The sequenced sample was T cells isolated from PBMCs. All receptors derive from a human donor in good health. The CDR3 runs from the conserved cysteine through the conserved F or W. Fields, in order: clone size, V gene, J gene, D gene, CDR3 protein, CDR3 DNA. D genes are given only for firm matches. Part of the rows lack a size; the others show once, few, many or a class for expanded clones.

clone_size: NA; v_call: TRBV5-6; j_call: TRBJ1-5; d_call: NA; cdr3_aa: CASSLSSQGYQPQHF; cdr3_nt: TGTGCCAGCAGCTTATCTTCTCAGGGATATCAGCCCCAGCATTTT
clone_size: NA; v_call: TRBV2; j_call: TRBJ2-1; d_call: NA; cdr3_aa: CASSDLQLVAYNEQFF; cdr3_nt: TGTGCCAGCAGTGATCTCCAACTCGTTGCCTACAATGAGCAGTTCTTC
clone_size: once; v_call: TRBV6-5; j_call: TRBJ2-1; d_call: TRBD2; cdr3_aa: CASSYRSGVTYNEQFF; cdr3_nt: TGTGCCAGCAGTTATAGGAGCGGGGTAACCTACAATGAGCAGTTCTTC
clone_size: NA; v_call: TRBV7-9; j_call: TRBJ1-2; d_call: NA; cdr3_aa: CASSSFVGYGYTF; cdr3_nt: TGTGCCAGCAGCTCTTTCGTCGGCTATGGCTACACCTTC
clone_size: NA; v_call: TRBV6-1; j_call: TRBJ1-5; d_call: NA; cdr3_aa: CASSGGVEPQHF; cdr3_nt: TGTGCCAGCAGTGGGGGGGTTGAGCCCCAGCATTTT
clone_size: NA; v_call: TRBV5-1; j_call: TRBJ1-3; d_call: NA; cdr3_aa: CASSLGQPGNTIYF; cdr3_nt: TGCGCCAGCAGCTTGGGACAGCCCGGAAACACCATATATTTT
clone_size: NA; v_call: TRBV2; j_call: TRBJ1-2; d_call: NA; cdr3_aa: CARKGEGNYGYTF; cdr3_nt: TGTGCCAGGAAAGGGGAAGGGAACTATGGCTACACCTTC
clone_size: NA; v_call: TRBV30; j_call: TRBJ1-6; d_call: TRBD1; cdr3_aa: CAWSEDRVSPLHF; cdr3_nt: TGTGCCTGGAGTGAGGACAGGGTCTCGCCCCTCCACTTT
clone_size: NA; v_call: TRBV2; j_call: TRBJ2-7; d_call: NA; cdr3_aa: CASSVEGAYEQYF; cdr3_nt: TGTGCCAGCAGTGTAGAGGGAGCCTACGAGCAGTACTTC
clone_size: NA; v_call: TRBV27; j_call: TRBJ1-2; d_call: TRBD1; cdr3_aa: CASSSDRDGGYTF; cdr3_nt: TGTGCCAGCAGTTCGGACAGGGACGGTGGCTACACCTTC
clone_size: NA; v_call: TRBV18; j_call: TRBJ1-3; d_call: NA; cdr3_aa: CASSPPFMAEGNTIYF; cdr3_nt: TGTGCCAGCTCACCACCTTTTATGGCAGAAGGAAACACCATATATTTT
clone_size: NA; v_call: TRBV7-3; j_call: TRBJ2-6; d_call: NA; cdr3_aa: CASSLYADRSGANVLTF; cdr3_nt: TGTGCCAGCAGCTTATACGCGGATCGCTCTGGGGCCAACGTCCTGACTTTC
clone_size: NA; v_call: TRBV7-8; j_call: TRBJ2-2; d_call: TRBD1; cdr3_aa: CASSSQGANTGELFF; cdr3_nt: TGTGCCAGCAGCTCTCAGGGGGCAAACACCGGGGAGCTGTTTTTT
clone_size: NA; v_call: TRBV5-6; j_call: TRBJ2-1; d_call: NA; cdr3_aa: CASSRVASWGYNEQFF; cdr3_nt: TGTGCCAGCAGCAGAGTGGCTAGCTGGGGTTACAATGAGCAGTTCTTC
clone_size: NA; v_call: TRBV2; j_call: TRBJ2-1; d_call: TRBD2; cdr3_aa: CASGEGTNEQFF; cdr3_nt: TGTGCATCCGGGGAGGGGACGAATGAGCAGTTCTTC
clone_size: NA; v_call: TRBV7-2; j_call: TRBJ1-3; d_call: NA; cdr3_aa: CASSLELRLVGVSGNTIYF; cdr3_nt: TGTGCCAGCAGCTTAGAACTCCGTTTGGTAGGAGTCTCTGGAAACACCATATATTTT
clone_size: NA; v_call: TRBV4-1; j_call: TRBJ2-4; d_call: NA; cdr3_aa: CASSQVWRDHIQYF; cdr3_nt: TGCGCCAGCAGCCAAGTTTGGAGGGACCACATTCAGTACTTC
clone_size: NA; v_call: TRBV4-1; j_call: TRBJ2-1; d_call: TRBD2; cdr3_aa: CASSQDHSAGGSNEQFF; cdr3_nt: TGCGCCAGCAGCCAAGATCATTCAGCGGGAGGGAGCAATGAGCAGTTCTTC
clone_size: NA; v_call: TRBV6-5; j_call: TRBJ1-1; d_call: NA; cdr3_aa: CASRISGVGTEAFF; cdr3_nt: TGTGCCAGCAGGATATCAGGGGTCGGGACTGAAGCTTTCTTT
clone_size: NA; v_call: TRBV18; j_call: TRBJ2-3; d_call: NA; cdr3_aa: CASSALATASTDTQYF; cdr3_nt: TGTGCCAGCTCAGCGCTAGCAACAGCTAGCACAGATACGCAGTATTTT
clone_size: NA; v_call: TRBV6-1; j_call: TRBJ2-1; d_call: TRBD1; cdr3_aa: CASSERRITGVNEQFF; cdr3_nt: TGTGCCAGCAGTGAAAGGCGTATTACAGGGGTCAATGAGCAGTTCTTC
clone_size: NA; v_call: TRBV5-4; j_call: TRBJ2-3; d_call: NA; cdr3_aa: CASSLALQGTDTQYF; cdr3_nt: TGTGCCAGCAGCTTGGCTTTGCAGGGCACAGATACGCAGTATTTT
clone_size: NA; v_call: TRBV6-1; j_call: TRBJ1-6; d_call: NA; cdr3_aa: CASSRGGNSPLHF; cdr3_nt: TGTGCCAGTTCAAGGGGGGGAAATTCACCCCTCCACTTT
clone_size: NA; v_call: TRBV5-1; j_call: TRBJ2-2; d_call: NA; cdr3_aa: CASSLEASNGELFF; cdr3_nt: TGCGCCAGCAGCTTGGAAGCTAGCAACGGGGAGCTGTTTTTT
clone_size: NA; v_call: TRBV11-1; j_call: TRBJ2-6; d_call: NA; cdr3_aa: CASSPINSGANVLTF; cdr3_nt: TGTGCCAGCAGCCCCATCAACTCTGGGGCCAACGTCCTGACTTTC
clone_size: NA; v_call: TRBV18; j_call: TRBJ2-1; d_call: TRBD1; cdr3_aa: CASSRGQGSYNEQFF; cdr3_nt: TGTGCCAGCTCACGCGGACAGGGGAGCTACAATGAGCAGTTCTTC
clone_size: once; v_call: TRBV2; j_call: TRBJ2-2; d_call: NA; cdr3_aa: CASSVTGNTGELFF; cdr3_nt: TGTGCCAGCAGCGTAACAGGGAACACCGGGGAGCTGTTTTTT
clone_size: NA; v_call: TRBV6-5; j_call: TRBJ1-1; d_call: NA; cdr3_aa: CASYGGNTEAFF; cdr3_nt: TGTGCCTCCTACGGGGGGAACACTGAAGCTTTCTTT
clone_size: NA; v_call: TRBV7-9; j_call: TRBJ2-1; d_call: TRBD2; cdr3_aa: CASSLVRGGSYNEQFF; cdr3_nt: TGTGCCAGCAGCTTAGTACGCGGGGGCTCCTACAATGAGCAGTTCTTC
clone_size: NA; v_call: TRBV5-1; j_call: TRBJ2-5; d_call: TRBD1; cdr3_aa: CASSLEGAGETQYF; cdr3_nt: TGCGCCAGCAGCTTAGAGGGGGCTGGGGAGACCCAGTACTTC
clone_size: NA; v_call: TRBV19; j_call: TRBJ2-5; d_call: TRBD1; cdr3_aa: CASSIQGEETQYF; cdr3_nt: TGTGCCAGTAGTATTCAGGGGGAAGAGACCCAGTACTTC
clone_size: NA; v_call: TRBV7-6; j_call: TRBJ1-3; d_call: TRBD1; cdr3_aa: CASSSPYRDRGGSTIYF; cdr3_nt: TGTGCCAGCAGCTCCCCGTACCGGGACAGGGGAGGGAGCACCATATATTTT
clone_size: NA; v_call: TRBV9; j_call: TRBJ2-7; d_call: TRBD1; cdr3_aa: CASSVGGGQGSKEQYF; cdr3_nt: TGTGCCAGCAGCGTAGGAGGGGGACAGGGTTCGAAAGAGCAGTACTTC
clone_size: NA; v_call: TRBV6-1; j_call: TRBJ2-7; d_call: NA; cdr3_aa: CASSDWTGYEQYF; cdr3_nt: TGTGCCAGCAGTGATTGGACGGGGTACGAGCAGTACTTC
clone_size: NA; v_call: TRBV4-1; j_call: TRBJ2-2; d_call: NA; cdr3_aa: CASSQLLSRTNTGELFF; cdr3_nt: TGCGCCAGCAGCCAACTACTTAGCAGAACGAACACCGGGGAGCTGTTTTTT
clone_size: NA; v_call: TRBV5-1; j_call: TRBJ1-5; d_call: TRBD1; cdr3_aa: CASSLGPLGQGSGNQPQHF; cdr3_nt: TGCGCCAGCAGCTTGGGGCCCTTAGGACAGGGGAGCGGCAATCAGCCCCAGCATTTT
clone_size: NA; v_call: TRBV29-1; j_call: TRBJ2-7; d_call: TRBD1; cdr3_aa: CSARTGGTLAASYEQYF; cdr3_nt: TGCAGCGCCAGGACAGGGGGCACGTTAGCGGCCTCCTACGAGCAGTACTTC
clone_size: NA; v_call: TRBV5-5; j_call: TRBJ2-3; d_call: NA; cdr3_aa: CASIRLATGDTQYF; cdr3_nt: TGTGCCAGCATCCGTCTAGCGACCGGGGATACGCAGTATTTT
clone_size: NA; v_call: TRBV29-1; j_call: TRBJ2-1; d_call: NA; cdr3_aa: CSVVRGYNEQFF; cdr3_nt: TGCAGCGTTGTCCGGGGCTACAATGAGCAGTTCTTC
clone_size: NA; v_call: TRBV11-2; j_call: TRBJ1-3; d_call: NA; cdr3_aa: CASSLAPDSANTIYF; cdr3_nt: TGTGCCAGCAGCTTAGCCCCGGACAGTGCAAACACCATATATTTT
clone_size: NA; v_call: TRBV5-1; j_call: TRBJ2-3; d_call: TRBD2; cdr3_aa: CASSIGGGGAKDTQYF; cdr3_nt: TGCGCCAGCAGCATCGGGGGCGGGGGGGCAAAAGATACGCAGTATTTT
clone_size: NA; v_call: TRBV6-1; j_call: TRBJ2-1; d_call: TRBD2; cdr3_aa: CASSEWSRRESSYNEQFF; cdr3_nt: TGTGCCAGCAGTGAATGGTCGCGGCGGGAGAGCTCCTACAATGAGCAGTTCTTC
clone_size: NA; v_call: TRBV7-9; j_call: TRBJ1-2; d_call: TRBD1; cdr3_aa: CASSLIVRGPDYGYTF; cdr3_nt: TGTGCCAGCAGCTTAATCGTTAGGGGGCCGGACTATGGCTACACCTTC
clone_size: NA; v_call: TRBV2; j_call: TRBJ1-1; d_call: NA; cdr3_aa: CAILPVQNTEAFF; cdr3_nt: TGTGCTATCCTCCCGGTTCAGAACACTGAAGCTTTCTTT
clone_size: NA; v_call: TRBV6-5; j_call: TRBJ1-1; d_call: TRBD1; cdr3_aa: CASSTSGTGFTEAFF; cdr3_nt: TGTGCCAGCAGTACCTCCGGGACAGGGTTCACTGAAGCTTTCTTT
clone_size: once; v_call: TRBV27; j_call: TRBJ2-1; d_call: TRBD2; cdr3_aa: CASSWSTSGVINEQFF; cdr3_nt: TGTGCCAGCAGTTGGTCAACTAGCGGGGTAATCAATGAGCAGTTCTTC
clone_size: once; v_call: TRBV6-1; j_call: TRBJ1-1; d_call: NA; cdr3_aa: CASSVKQGNTEAFF; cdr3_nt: TGTGCCAGCAGTGTTAAACAGGGGAACACTGAAGCTTTCTTT
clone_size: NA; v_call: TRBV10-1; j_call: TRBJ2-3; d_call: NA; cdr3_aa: CASSGFTDTQYF; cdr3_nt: TGCGCCAGCAGCGGTTTCACAGATACGCAGTATTTT
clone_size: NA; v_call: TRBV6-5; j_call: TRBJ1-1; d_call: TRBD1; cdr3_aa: CASRTGGWNTEAFF; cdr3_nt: TGTGCCAGCAGGACAGGGGGATGGAACACTGAAGCTTTCTTT
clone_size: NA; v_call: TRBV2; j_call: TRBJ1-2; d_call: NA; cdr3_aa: CASRVPSRGGYTF; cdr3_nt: TGTGCCAGCAGGGTACCATCCCGCGGGGGCTACACCTTC
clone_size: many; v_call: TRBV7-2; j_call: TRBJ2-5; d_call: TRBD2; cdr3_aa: CASSRSGGAGKTQYF; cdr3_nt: TGTGCCAGCAGTCGGAGCGGGGGGGCCGGGAAGACCCAGTACTTC
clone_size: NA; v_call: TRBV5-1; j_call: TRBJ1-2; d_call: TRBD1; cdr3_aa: CASRTTGANYGYTF; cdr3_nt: TGCGCCAGCAGAACCACAGGGGCTAACTATGGCTACACCTTC
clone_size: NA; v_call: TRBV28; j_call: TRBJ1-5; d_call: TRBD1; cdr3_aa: CASSSGTGGFVQPQHF; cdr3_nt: TGTGCCAGCAGTTCCGGGACAGGGGGTTTTGTTCAGCCCCAGCATTTT
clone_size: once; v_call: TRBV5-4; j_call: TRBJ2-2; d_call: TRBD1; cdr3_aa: CASSLDPGGGTGELFF; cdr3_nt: TGTGCCAGCAGCTTGGACCCAGGGGGTGGGACCGGGGAGCTGTTTTTT
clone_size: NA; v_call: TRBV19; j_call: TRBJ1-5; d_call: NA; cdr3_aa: CASSIAGNQPQHF; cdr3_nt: TGTGCCAGTAGTATAGCAGGGAACCAGCCCCAGCATTTT
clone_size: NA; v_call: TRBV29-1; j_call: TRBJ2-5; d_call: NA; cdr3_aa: CSVGEYETQYF; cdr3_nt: TGCAGCGTTGGGGAGTACGAGACCCAGTACTTC
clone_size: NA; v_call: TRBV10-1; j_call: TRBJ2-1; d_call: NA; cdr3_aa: CAGPRGNEQFF; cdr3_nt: TGCGCCGGGCCAAGGGGCAATGAGCAGTTCTTC
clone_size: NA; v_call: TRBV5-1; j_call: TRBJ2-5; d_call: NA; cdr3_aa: CASSLGVTQETQYF; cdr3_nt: TGCGCCAGCAGCTTGGGAGTAACTCAAGAGACCCAGTACTTC
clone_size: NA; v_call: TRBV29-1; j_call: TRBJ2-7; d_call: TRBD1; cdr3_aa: CSVGQGTYEQYF; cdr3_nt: TGCAGCGTTGGACAGGGGACCTACGAGCAGTACTTC